One and the same sample provided the 26 T cell receptor beta chains below, sequenced in a study of T cell responses to AZD1222 COVID-19 vaccine. Measured with immunoSEQ multiplex PCR; TCRdb has only the in-frame clones, and not every one. The sample has roughly 120,000 clones, more than 75% seen once. The starting material was peripheral blood, obtained 28 days after the second AZD1222 dose. Every receptor here comes from an adult who received the AZD1222 COVID-19 vaccine.

The chain has TRBV7-9 and TRBJ1-4; 8 bases are shared with TRBD1. Germline V gives CDR1 SEHNR, CDR2 FQNEAQ (reference sequence). V lost 5 bases, J lost 3 bases, and 8 bases stayed unmatched. The CDR3 is 16 amino acids. CDR3 coding DNA: TGTGCCAGCAGCCCACGGACAGGGTGGGCTAATGAAAAACTGTTTTTT. Translated, it gives CASSPRTGWANEKLFF.

The V gene is TRBV3-1 (or the pseudogene TRBV3-2), the J gene TRBJ2-2, with TRBD2 matching over 10 bases. After removal of 4 bases from V and 6 bases from J, the junction contained 17 bases not matched to a gene. CDR1 and CDR2 from the germline V gene are LGHDT and YNNKEL (reference sequence). The CDR3 runs 19 residues. The DNA for the CDR3 is TGTGCCAGCAGCCCAGATGAGCTAGCGGGGGCCCACCCACCCGGGGAGCTGTTTTTT. Amino acid sequence: CASSPDELAGAHPPGELFF.

This chain connects TRBV10-3 to TRBJ1-6; 7 bases fit TRBD1. Germline CDR1 and CDR2: ENHRY and SYGVKD. The CDR3 consists of 15 residues. The J segment lost 6 bases and the V segment lost 4 bases, leaving 6 bases of the junction unmatched. The CDR3 is CAISGTGQINSPLHF. In DNA form, the CDR3 reads TGTGCCATCAGTGGAACGGGACAGATTAATTCACCCCTCCACTTT.

The rearrangement joins TRBV12-5 to TRBJ2-7; D call uncertain. The CDR3 covers 14 residues. With 2 bases removed from V and 5 bases from J, the gap between germline ends came to 13 bases. The germline V gene encodes CDR1 LGHNT and CDR2 FRNRAP. DNA of the CDR3: TGTGCTAGTGGTTTGTCCCCCCCTGGCCACGAGCAGTACTTC. Protein: CASGLSPPGHEQYF.

The V gene is TRBV7-3, the J gene TRBJ2-7, with D perhaps matching TRBD1 or TRBD2 (5 bases each). V was pared by 5 bases and J by 2 bases, with 10 bases between. The CDR3 extends over 13 amino acids. Per the germline V gene, CDR1 is SGHTA and CDR2 is FQGTGA. CDR3 loop: CASSKGTAYEQYF. The CDR3 coding sequence is TGTGCCAGCAGCAAAGGGACCGCCTACGAGCAGTACTTC.

The chain carries TRBV6-5 and TRBJ2-3; D may be TRBD1 (8 bases). Trimming removed 7 bases from V and 5 bases from J, with 16 bases in between. The CDR3 loop spans 14 amino acids. Germline V CDR1 and CDR2: MNHEY, SVGAGI. CDR3 nucleotides: TGTGCCAGCACCACTACAGGGGGGGGAGATACGCAGTATTTT. This sequence encodes CASTTTGGGDTQYF.

The table lists this clone with a count of one. CDR3 in amino acids: CASSPLGSINYGYTF. The CDR3 DNA sequence: TGTGCCAGCAGTCCCCTAGGGTCGATTAACTATGGCTACACCTTC. The genes are TRBV19 and TRBJ1-2, with unresolved D. Germline loops: CDR1 LNHDA, CDR2 SQIVND (reference sequence). This CDR3 contains 15 residues. V gave up 9 bases and J gave up 1 base, with 18 bases separating them.

CDR3 sequence (DNA): TGTGCCAGCAGCTTCGGACATACCCCAGATACGCAGTATTTT. Translation: CASSFGHTPDTQYF. This chain connects TRBV7-2 to TRBJ2-3; D may be TRBD1 (5 bases). Germline lookup yields CDR1 SGHTA and CDR2 FQGNSA. V lost 3 bases and J lost 4, with 11 bases in between. The CDR3 covers 14 residues.

V is TRBV4-2 and J is TRBJ2-5; perhaps TRBD2 as D (5 bases). Germline lookup yields CDR1 LGHNA and CDR2 YNFKEQ. The CDR3 is 13 residues long. V was shortened by 1 base and J by 5 bases, with 8 bases between the two germline ends. CDR3 in DNA: TGTGCCAGCAGCCAAGGGGGAGTTGAGACCCAGTACTTC. This sequence encodes CASSQGGVETQYF.

This rearrangement joins TRBV3-1 (or the pseudogene TRBV3-2) to TRBJ2-5, with 7 nucleotides matching TRBD1. The CDR3 has 14 amino acids. Unmatched junction bases numbered 3, after V lost 4 bases and J lost 1 base. Looked up from germline, CDR1 is LGHDT and CDR2 is YNNKEL (reference sequence). The DNA for the CDR3 is TGTGCCAGCAGCCCGACAGGGACCCAAGAGACCCAGTACTTC. This encodes CASSPTGTQETQYF.

The CDR3 DNA reads as TGTGCCAGCAGCCAAGGGGTCGGGAGCTCCTACAATGAGCAGTTCTTC. Its translation is CASSQGVGSSYNEQFF. The chain employs TRBV3-1 (or the pseudogene TRBV3-2) and TRBJ2-1; perhaps TRBD2 as D (6 bases). V lost 1 base, J lost 0 bases, and 10 bases lay in between. From germline, CDR1 is LGHDT and CDR2 YNNKEL (reference sequence). The CDR3 has 16 residues.

The chain employs TRBV12-5 and TRBJ1-1, with D unresolved. Trimming took 0 bases from V and 10 from J, leaving 12 bases between them. CDR1 and CDR2 (germline): LGHNT, FRNRAP. This CDR3 comprises 13 residues. Written as DNA, the CDR3 is TGTGCTAGTGGTTTGGTACCGGGGTTTAGAGCTTTCTTT. Residues: CASGLVPGFRAFF.

This rearrangement joins TRBV6-2 or TRBV6-3 to TRBJ1-6, with 8 bases fitting TRBD1. Germline CDR1 is MNHEY and CDR2 is SVGEGT. V dropped 3 bases and J dropped 8; count of bases not matched to a gene: 6. There are 15 residues in the CDR3. In nucleotides, the CDR3 is TGTGCCAGCAGTTATTCACAGGGGGAATATTCACCCCTCCACTTT. Its translation: CASSYSQGEYSPLHF.

This clone was found a few times. This chain uses TRBV28 with TRBJ2-3; 7 bases are shared with TRBD1. Germline CDR1 is MDHEN and CDR2 is SYDVKM. There are 12 residues in the CDR3. Trimming cost V 3 bases and J 8 bases; bases outside gene matches: 2. CDR3 protein: CASSFRDSTQYF. In DNA, the CDR3 is TGTGCCAGCAGTTTCAGGGACAGTACGCAGTATTTT.

This clone appeared a single time. The chain couples TRBV2 to TRBJ1-5; no definite D call. This CDR3 contains 14 residues. Germline CDR1 and CDR2: SNHLY and FYNNEI. V gave up 1 base and J gave up 11 bases, with 15 bases separating them. CDR3 sequence reads: CASSEVPPIETQHF. The DNA for the CDR3 is TGTGCCAGCAGTGAAGTCCCCCCAATTGAGACCCAGCATTTT.

This rearrangement joins TRBV3-1 (or the pseudogene TRBV3-2) to TRBJ1-5; tentative D call: TRBD1 (5 bases). This CDR3 region has 12 residues. CDR1 and CDR2 from the germline V gene are LGHDT and YNNKEL (reference sequence). The V end lost 6 bases, the J end lost 6 bases, and 9 bases lay between the germline ends. The CDR3 sequence: CASSFQGQPQHF. Written as DNA, the CDR3 is TGTGCCAGCAGTTTCCAGGGTCAGCCCCAGCATTTT.

The chain has TRBV9 and TRBJ2-3, with D uncertain. Germline CDR1 reads SGDLS; CDR2 reads YYNGEE. Trimming pared 3 bases from V and 0 bases from J, leaving 5 bases between. The CDR3 runs to 13 residues. The CDR3 DNA is TGTGCCAGCAGCGCTCTGAGCACAGATACGCAGTATTTT. Residues: CASSALSTDTQYF.

The chain combines TRBV13 with TRBJ1-1; no reliable D call. The V gene's germline CDR1 is PRHDT and CDR2 FYEKMQ (reference sequence). This CDR3 has 11 amino acids. Between the trimmed V and J ends, which lost 2 bases and 7 bases, there was a span of 5 bases. The CDR3 nucleotides are TGTGCCAGCAGCTTACGGGGTGAAGCTTTCTTT. Its translation is CASSLRGEAFF.

The chain has TRBV30 and TRBJ2-3; D is undetermined. Germline V gene lookup returns CDR1 GTSNPN and CDR2 SVGIG (reference sequence). The CDR3 sequence is 13 residues long. The V and J ends lost 1 base and 5 bases respectively, with 10 bases between them. The CDR3 is CAWSESAVDTQYF. The CDR3 DNA follows: TGTGCCTGGAGTGAATCCGCGGTAGATACGCAGTATTTT. Full variable domain (outside the CDR3, taken from reference TRBV30 and TRBJ2-3): SQTIHQWPATLVQPVGSPLSLECTVEGTSNPNLYWYRQAAGRGLQLLFYSVGIGQISSEVPQNLSASRPQDRQFILSSKKLLLSDSGFYLCAWSESAVDTQYFGPGTRLTVL.

The CDR3 sequence is CASSISRLANDLYNEQFF. The CDR3 bases are TGTGCCAGTAGTATATCTCGACTAGCGAATGATCTCTACAATGAGCAGTTCTTC. The V and J genes are TRBV19 and TRBJ2-1; 8 bases align to TRBD2. CDR3 length: 18 amino acids. V was clipped by 2 bases and J by 3 bases; unmatched bases: 12. CDR1 is LNHDA and CDR2 is SQIVND in the germline V gene (reference sequence).

A word on this clone: Other DNA sequences in the sample encode the same CDR3. The V gene is TRBV12-3 or TRBV12-4, the J gene TRBJ1-1; D call uncertain. CDR3 size: 13 residues. With 3 bases removed from V and 1 base from J, the gap between germline ends came to 6 bases. The CDR3 here is CASSFPGNTEAFF. The CDR3 DNA follows: TGTGCCAGCAGTTTCCCAGGGAACACTGAAGCTTTCTTT.

This chain uses TRBV27 with TRBJ1-1; D possibly corresponds to TRBD1 (5 bases). Germline CDR1 reads MNHEY; CDR2 reads SMNVEV (reference sequence). Trimming removed 6 bases at V and 5 bases at J, with 13 bases between. The CDR3 runs 13 residues. CDR3: CASRGRLGTEAFF. In DNA form, the CDR3 reads TGTGCCAGCAGGGGACGACTAGGGACTGAAGCTTTCTTT.

The V gene is TRBV28, the J gene TRBJ2-7, with D unresolved. V dropped 5 bases and J dropped 7 bases, with 15 bases sitting between them. Germline CDR1 reads MDHEN; CDR2 reads SYDVKM. The CDR3 has 13 amino acids. The CDR3 protein is CASSGRTGWEQYF. In DNA, the CDR3 is TGTGCCAGCAGTGGCAGGACGGGCTGGGAGCAGTACTTC.

The rearrangement joins TRBV4-1 to TRBJ2-2; no reliable D call. The CDR3 runs 17 residues. From germline, CDR1 is MGHRA and CDR2 YSYEKL. The V and J ends lost 2 bases and 2 bases respectively, with 15 bases between them. In DNA, the CDR3 is TGCGCCAGCAGCCAAATTGTTATGGGTTTTAACACCGGGGAGCTGTTTTTT. Translated, it gives CASSQIVMGFNTGELFF.

The chain has TRBV10-3 and TRBJ1-2; 11 nucleotides match TRBD1. Germline CDR1 is ENHRY and CDR2 is SYGVKD. J lost 3 bases, V lost 4 bases, and 1 base had no gene match. The CDR3 has 14 amino acids. The CDR3 is CAISVGQGDYGYTF. The CDR3 bases are TGTGCCATCAGTGTGGGACAGGGGGACTATGGCTACACCTTC.

The chain carries TRBV5-1 and TRBJ1-2; 7 bases match TRBD1. The germline V gene has CDR1 SGHRS and CDR2 YFSETQ. V was clipped by 1 base and J by 0 bases; unmatched bases: 3. The CDR3 runs to 15 residues. This CDR3 reads CASSLSGTANYGYTF. The CDR3 DNA is TGCGCCAGCAGCTTGTCTGGGACAGCTAACTATGGCTACACCTTC.